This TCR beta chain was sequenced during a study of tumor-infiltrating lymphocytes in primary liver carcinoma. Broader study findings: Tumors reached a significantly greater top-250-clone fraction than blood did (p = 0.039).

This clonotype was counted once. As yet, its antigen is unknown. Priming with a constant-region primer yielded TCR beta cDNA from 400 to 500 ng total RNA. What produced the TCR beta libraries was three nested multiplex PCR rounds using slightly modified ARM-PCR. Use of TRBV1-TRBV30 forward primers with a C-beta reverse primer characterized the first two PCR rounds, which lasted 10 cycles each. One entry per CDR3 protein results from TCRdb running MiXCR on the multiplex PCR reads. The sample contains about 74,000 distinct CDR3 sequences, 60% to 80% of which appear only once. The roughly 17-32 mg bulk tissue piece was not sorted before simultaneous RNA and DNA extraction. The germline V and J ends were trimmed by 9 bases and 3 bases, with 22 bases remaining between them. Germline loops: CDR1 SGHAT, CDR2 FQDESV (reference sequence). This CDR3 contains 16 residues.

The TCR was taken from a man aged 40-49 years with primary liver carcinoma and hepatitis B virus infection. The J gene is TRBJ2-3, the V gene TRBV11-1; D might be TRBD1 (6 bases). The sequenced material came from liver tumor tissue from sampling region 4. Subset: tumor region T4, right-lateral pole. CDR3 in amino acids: CASSRRGLYPTDTQYF. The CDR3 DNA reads TGTGCCAGTAGCCGCAGGGGTCTCTACCCAACAGATACGCAGTATTTT.